These 6 T cell receptor beta chains were all obtained from the same sample, sequenced in a study of shared clonotypes between healthy human individuals. TCRdb's copy holds only in-frame clones and misses some; the assay was immunoSEQ multiplex PCR. Here the sample spans 1.5 million to 2.5 million clones, about 95% being singletons. It was CD45RO-negative cells, positively selected for CCR7, that made up naive CD8 cells, with terminally differentiated effector memory CD45RA+ cells excluded. Sequencing was done on a sample of naive CD8+ T cells sorted from blood. The receptor set was obtained from a man aged 18 to 30 in good health.

The chain is built from TRBV19 and TRBJ2-7; D is ambiguous. Trimming left V 5 bases short and J 0 bases short, with 11 bases between. The V gene's germline CDR1 is LNHDA and CDR2 SQIVND (reference sequence). The CDR3 has 14 residues. The chain's CDR3 is CASSYSFLSYEQYF. The DNA for the CDR3 is TGTGCCAGTAGTTACTCATTCCTCTCCTACGAGCAGTACTTC.

As concerns this clone: Different DNA sequences within this sample yield the same CDR3. The chain employs TRBV11-2 and TRBJ2-7, with a tentative D call TRBD2 (6 bases). The germline V gene encodes CDR1 SGHAT and CDR2 FQNNGV. The V end was cut by 4 bases, the J end by 0 bases, with 7 bases between. This CDR3 contains 13 residues. The CDR3 reads CASSSGLSYEQYF. CDR3 in DNA: TGTGCCAGCAGCTCGGGACTCTCCTACGAGCAGTACTTC.

The chain links TRBV18 to TRBJ2-7; tentatively, D is TRBD2 (6 bases). Germline V gives CDR1 KGHSH, CDR2 LQKENI. The V and J ends lost 2 bases and 2 bases respectively, with 10 bases between them. The CDR3 has 14 amino acids. CDR3 DNA: TGTGCCAGCTCACCAATGCGGGAAGCCTACGAGCAGTACTTC. Translation gives CASSPMREAYEQYF. The full variable domain, in which reference TRBV18 and TRBJ2-7 provide the parts outside the CDR3, is NAGVMQNPRHLVRRRGQEARLRCSPMKGHSHVYWYRQLPEEGLKFMVYLQKENIIDESGMPKERFSAEFPKEGPSILRIQQVVRGDSAAYFCASSPMREAYEQYFGPGTRLTVT.

This chain uses TRBV28 with TRBJ1-2, with D possibly TRBD1 on 6 matching bases. CDR1 is MDHEN, CDR2 SYDVKM, per germline. This CDR3 contains 14 residues. The V and J ends lost 3 bases and 4 bases respectively, with 12 bases between them. CDR3 in DNA: TGTGCCAGCAGTTTCCGCTTGACAGGCTATGGCTACACCTTC. Its translation is CASSFRLTGYGYTF.

The genes are TRBV9 and TRBJ2-7, with D tentatively TRBD1 (5 bases). The CDR3 loop spans 15 amino acids. In germline, CDR1 is SGDLS, CDR2 YYNGEE. Trimming took 0 bases from V and 2 from J, leaving 12 bases between them. CDR3 sequence: CASSVDTGSTYEQYF. The CDR3 coding sequence is TGTGCCAGCAGCGTAGATACAGGTTCCACCTACGAGCAGTACTTC. The entire variable domain, with the rest obtained from reference TRBV9 and TRBJ2-7, is as follows: DSGVTQTPKHLITATGQRVTLRCSPRSGDLSVYWYQQSLDQGLQFLIQYYNGEERAKGNILERFSAQQFPDLHSELNLSSLELGDSALYFCASSVDTGSTYEQYFGPGTRLTVT.

V usage is TRBV5-1 and J usage is TRBJ2-2, with TRBD1 identical over 7 bases. The junction had 7 bases not matched to a gene; V was cut back by 4 bases and J by 4 bases. The CDR3 totals 15 residues. Germline CDR1 and CDR2: SGHRS and YFSETQ. This CDR3 reads CASSRGGPGTGELFF. In DNA, the CDR3 is TGCGCCAGCAGCCGAGGGGGCCCGGGCACCGGGGAGCTGTTTTTT.